Below, 19 T cell receptor beta chains from the same sample are listed, as sequenced in a study of shared clonotypes between healthy human individuals. Profiled with immunoSEQ multiplex PCR; TCRdb holds only in-frame clones, not every one. The table shows around 980,000 clones, with about 80% occurring only once. Sequencing was carried out using memory CD4+ T cells from PBMCs. Stated subset: CD45RA-negative fraction. Receptors were obtained from a man aged 18-30 years in good health. Some clones in this sample may be carry-over from other donors' samples.

The genes are TRBV5-8 and TRBJ2-7; D might be TRBD2 (6 bases). Trimming took off 0 bases at V and 2 bases at J, with 15 bases between the two ends. Per germline, CDR1 SGHTS and CDR2 YDEGEE. The CDR3 spans 16 residues. The CDR3 here is CASSLAQPTGAYEQYF. The CDR3 bases are TGTGCCAGCAGCTTGGCCCAACCGACGGGGGCCTACGAGCAGTACTTC.

This clone was picked up one time. The V and J genes are TRBV6-1 and TRBJ2-3; 9 nucleotides match TRBD2. J gave up 2 bases and V 7 bases, and 7 bases lay outside the gene matches. The germline V gene encodes CDR1 MNHNS and CDR2 SASEGT. The CDR3 spans 15 residues. The CDR3 protein is CASTPSGRNTDTQYF. CDR3 bases: TGTGCCAGCACCCCAAGCGGGAGGAACACAGATACGCAGTATTTT.

The table lists this clone with a count of one. This sequence joins TRBV5-1 and TRBJ2-1; 16 bases match TRBD2. Germline CDR1 is SGHRS and CDR2 is YFSETQ. The trim removed 4 bases at V and 3 bases at J, leaving 10 bases unmatched. The CDR3 has 19 residues. The CDR3 DNA is TGCGCCAGCAGCAGGGGACTAGCGGGAGGGCCTTCCCTCTACAATGAGCAGTTCTTC. This codes for CASSRGLAGGPSLYNEQFF.

The chain joins TRBV29-1 to TRBJ1-1; D is uncertain. Germline loops: CDR1 SQVTM, CDR2 ANQGSEA. The CDR3 extends over 12 amino acids. V gave up 7 bases and J gave up 0 bases, with 9 bases separating them. The CDR3 DNA reads as TGCAGCGCTAGAGATTTGAACACTGAAGCTTTCTTT. This sequence encodes CSARDLNTEAFF.

The chain joins TRBV28 to TRBJ2-3, with 8 positions matching TRBD1. V shed 0 bases and J 3 bases; nucleotides not matched to a gene: 2. Germline V gene lookup returns CDR1 MDHEN and CDR2 SYDVKM. CDR3 length equals 15 residues. The CDR3 loop is CASSLWDRVTDTQYF. For the CDR3, the DNA is TGTGCCAGCAGTTTATGGGACAGGGTAACAGATACGCAGTATTTT.

Concerning this clone itself: Within the sample, other DNA sequences also encode this same CDR3. The chain links TRBV11-2 to TRBJ2-2; D may be TRBD1 (5 bases). CDR1 and CDR2 (germline): SGHAT, FQNNGV. The CDR3 covers 12 residues. The V gene lost 5 bases and the J gene lost 4 bases, with 5 bases spanning the gap. The chain's CDR3 is CASSRGTGELFF. CDR3 DNA: TGTGCCAGCAGCAGGGGCACCGGGGAGCTGTTTTTT.

This chain links TRBV4-3 with TRBJ2-7; TRBD1 matches at 10 bases. The germline V gene encodes CDR1 LGHNA and CDR2 YSLEER. V gave up 3 bases and J gave up 4 bases; unmatched junction bases: 9. The CDR3 loop spans 16 amino acids. The CDR3 bases are TGCGCCAGCAGCCAGAATCCCGGGACAGGGGAATACGAGCAGTACTTC. Translation gives CASSQNPGTGEYEQYF.

This clone was counted ten times or more. The chain links TRBV28 to TRBJ2-5; D possibly corresponds to TRBD2 (6 bases). The better agreement between TRBJ2-7 and the DNA end casts doubt on the J call. The length of the CDR3 is 14 residues. The V gene's germline CDR1 is MDHEN and CDR2 SYDVKM. The CDR3, as DNA: TGTGCCAGCAGTTATGCGGGATTCTCCTACGAGCAGTACTTC. It is translated as CASSYAGFSYEQYF.

The V call is TRBV4-3, the J call TRBJ1-3; 7 nucleotides match TRBD1. V gave up 3 bases and J gave up 4 bases; unmatched junction bases: 3. The CDR3 consists of 14 residues. CDR1 and CDR2 (germline): LGHNA, YSLEER. The chain's CDR3 is CASSQATGGNTIYF. In DNA, the CDR3 is TGCGCCAGCAGCCAGGCGACAGGGGGAAACACCATATATTTT.

The genes are TRBV6-5 and TRBJ1-2; D remains ambiguous. Germline V gives CDR1 MNHEY, CDR2 SVGAGI. Trimming pared 10 bases from V and 6 bases from J, leaving 18 bases between. The CDR3 loop spans 13 amino acids. The DNA of the CDR3 is TGTGCCACCTCGGACGGCATCAATGATGGCTACACCTTC. Protein: CATSDGINDGYTF.

The count of this clone is one. The genes are TRBV7-5 and TRBJ2-5. TRBV7-5 is classified as a pseudogene. The CDR3 has 13 amino acids. The CDR3 DNA reads as TGTGTCAGAAGCAGGAAACCGGAAGAGACCCAGTACTTC. It encodes CVRSRKPEETQYF.

V and J are TRBV15 and TRBJ2-7, with TRBD2 as a possible D gene (5 bases). Trimming took off 0 bases at V and 4 bases at J, with 16 bases between the two ends. This CDR3 comprises 16 residues. Germline CDR1 LNHNV, CDR2 YYDKDF (reference sequence). This chain's CDR3 is CATSRDYVGVGYEQYF. Written as DNA, the CDR3 is TGTGCCACCAGCAGAGATTATGTCGGGGTTGGGTACGAGCAGTACTTC. Based on the CDR3 plus reference TRBV15 and TRBJ2-7, the full variable domain is DAMVIQNPRYQVTQFGKPVTLSCSQTLNHNVMYWYQQKSSQAPKLLFHYYDKDFNNEADTPDNFQSRRPNTSFCFLDIRSPGLGDTAMYLCATSRDYVGVGYEQYFGPGTRLTVT.

The chain combines TRBV28 with TRBJ1-1; weak D call: TRBD1 (5 bases). CDR3 size: 15 residues. Between the trimmed V and J ends, which lost 5 bases and 1 base, there was a span of 14 bases. CDR1 is MDHEN and CDR2 is SYDVKM in the germline V gene. This CDR3 reads CASSVPRDWNTEAFF. The CDR3 DNA sequence: TGTGCCAGCAGTGTTCCCAGGGACTGGAACACTGAAGCTTTCTTT.

This chain links TRBV28 with TRBJ2-1, with D hard to call. The germline V gene encodes CDR1 MDHEN and CDR2 SYDVKM. The V end was cut by 6 bases, the J end by 4 bases, with 13 bases between. The CDR3 runs 14 residues. DNA of the CDR3: TGTGCCAGCAGCCAAATAGATGGGTACAATGAGCAGTTCTTC. Translation: CASSQIDGYNEQFF.

In DNA, the CDR3 is TGTGCCAGCATGCTAGGGGGCGAGTATCAGCCCCAGCATTTT. The encoded protein is CASMLGGEYQPQHF. The chain is built from TRBV6-1 and TRBJ1-5; the match to TRBD1 covers 7 bases. J was trimmed by 5 bases and V by 7 bases; bases with no gene match: 8. CDR1 and CDR2 from the germline V gene are MNHNS and SASEGT. The CDR3 runs to 14 residues.

This clone appeared a single time. The V gene is TRBV5-6, the J gene TRBJ1-1; D gene ambiguous. CDR3 length: 15 residues. The germline gives CDR1 SGHDT, CDR2 YYEEEE. V lost 1 base and J 0 bases, leaving 10 bases between the germline ends. The CDR3: CASSLRAPMNTEAFF. CDR3 sequence (DNA): TGTGCCAGCAGCTTGAGGGCGCCAATGAACACTGAAGCTTTCTTT.

The gene calls are TRBV28 and TRBJ1-1; 7 bases fit TRBD1. V lost 5 bases and J lost 6; bases outside the gene matches: 9. CDR1 is MDHEN and CDR2 is SYDVKM in the germline V gene. CDR3 length: 14 amino acids. CDR3 bases: TGTGCCAGCAGTCCCCCGGGACAGATGGCTGAAGCTTTCTTT. Its translation is CASSPPGQMAEAFF.

This chain links TRBV5-1 with TRBJ1-4; 9 nucleotides agree with TRBD1. This CDR3 region has 18 residues. The V segment lost 3 bases and the J segment 0 bases; nucleotides outside the gene matches: 9. Germline assignment: CDR1 SGHRS and CDR2 YFSETQ. The chain's CDR3 is CASSSGQGRGATNEKLFF. The CDR3 DNA reads TGCGCCAGCAGCTCGGGACAGGGAAGGGGAGCAACTAATGAAAAACTGTTTTTT.

The chain recombines TRBV28 with TRBJ1-1, with D possibly matching TRBD1 (5 bases). Germline CDR1 MDHEN, CDR2 SYDVKM. CDR3 length: 14 residues. V dropped 9 bases and J dropped 4 bases, with 18 bases sitting between them. CDR3 protein: CASTRGGSGTEAFF. The CDR3 DNA sequence: TGTGCCAGTACGCGGGGGGGGAGCGGCACTGAAGCTTTCTTT. The full variable domain, rest sourced from reference TRBV28 and TRBJ1-1, is DVKVTQSSRYLVKRTGEKVFLECVQDMDHENMFWYRQDPGLGLRLIYFSYDVKMKEKGDIPEGYSVSREKKERFSLILESASTNQTSMYLCASTRGGSGTEAFFGQGTRLTVV.